These 31 T cell receptor beta chains share one sample of origin, sequenced in a study of shared clonotypes between healthy human individuals. Clones were read by immunoSEQ multiplex PCR, and TCRdb kept only the in-frame ones, dropping some. The table has almost 750,000 clones, approximately 77% seen once. Specimen: memory CD4+ T cells sorted from blood. Subset indicated: CD45RA-negative fraction. The receptors originated from a woman under 40 in good health.

J is TRBJ1-1 and V is TRBV11-3; D remains ambiguous. The CDR3 has 13 residues. V was clipped by 2 bases and J by 0 bases, with 4 bases between them. Germline V CDR1 and CDR2: SGHNT, YENEEA. CDR3 coding DNA: TGTGCCAGCAGCTTATGGGTGAACACTGAAGCTTTCTTT. As protein: CASSLWVNTEAFF.

The chain recombines TRBV4-1 with TRBJ2-1; 8 bases are shared with TRBD2. The CDR3 loop spans 16 amino acids. Germline trimming cut 4 bases from V and 2 bases from J; bases unmatched to any gene: 7. Germline CDR1 and CDR2: MGHRA and YSYEKL. CDR3 in amino acids: CASSPSTSVTYNEQFF. The CDR3 bases are TGCGCCAGCAGCCCTTCGACTAGCGTAACCTACAATGAGCAGTTCTTC.

In this sample, this clone turned up a few times. The chain is built from TRBV5-1 and TRBJ2-1; perhaps TRBD1 as D (5 bases). Germline lookup yields CDR1 SGHRS and CDR2 YFSETQ. Deletions cut 0 bases from V and 3 bases from J, with 10 bases between. The CDR3 contains 15 residues. Here the CDR3 reads CASSLDRPDYNEQFF. The CDR3 DNA reads as TGCGCCAGCAGCTTGGACAGGCCCGACTACAATGAGCAGTTCTTC.

V usage is TRBV7-9 and J usage is TRBJ1-1; D unclear. This CDR3 has 15 amino acids. Germline assignment: CDR1 SEHNR and CDR2 FQNEAQ (reference sequence). Deletions cut 5 bases from V and 4 bases from J, with 17 bases between. The CDR3 loop is CASSPTGLRGTEAFF. The CDR3 coding sequence is TGTGCCAGCAGCCCCACGGGTTTACGGGGCACTGAAGCTTTCTTT.

This clone was detected only a few times. Other DNA sequences in this specimen translate into the identical CDR3. The chain carries TRBV2 and TRBJ1-2; D unclear. Trimming removed 3 bases from V and 0 bases from J, with 8 bases in between. This CDR3 is built from 14 residues. Per germline, CDR1 SNHLY and CDR2 FYNNEI. The CDR3 bases are TGTGCCAGCAGTGAGGCGGGAGCTAACTATGGCTACACCTTC. This translates into CASSEAGANYGYTF.

V and J are TRBV6-5 and TRBJ2-1; 7 positions agree with TRBD2. Germline V gene data show CDR1 as MNHEY and CDR2 as SVGAGI. The V segment lost 5 bases and the J segment 2 bases; nucleotides outside the gene matches: 6. This CDR3 region has 15 residues. This CDR3 reads CASSNKRGTYNEQFF. As DNA, the CDR3 is TGTGCCAGCAGTAACAAGCGGGGTACCTACAATGAGCAGTTCTTC.

This chain uses TRBV4-2 with TRBJ2-5; D ambiguous. The CDR3 spans 14 residues. Per the germline V gene, CDR1 is LGHNA and CDR2 is YNFKEQ. The V gene lost 5 bases and the J gene lost 5 bases, with 15 bases spanning the gap. CDR3 sequence reads: CASSTPVQGETQYF. DNA of the CDR3: TGTGCCAGCAGCACCCCGGTGCAAGGCGAGACCCAGTACTTC.

The CDR3 loop is CASSRLRSTPWYEQYF. CDR3 nucleotide sequence: TGTGCCAGCAGTCGTCTCCGCTCAACCCCCTGGTACGAGCAGTACTTC. The chain carries TRBV2 and TRBJ2-7; D call uncertain. Trimming shortened V by 5 bases and J by 4 bases, and 21 bases separated the two germline ends. The CDR3 consists of 16 residues. Germline assignment: CDR1 SNHLY and CDR2 FYNNEI. Full variable domain (remainder filled in from reference TRBV2 and TRBJ2-7): EPEVTQTPSHQVTQMGQEVILRCVPISNHLYFYWYRQILGQKVEFLVSFYNNEISEKSEIFDDQFSVERPDGSNFTLKIRSTKLEDSAMYFCASSRLRSTPWYEQYFGPGTRLTVT.

This clone was detected only once. This sequence joins TRBV2 and TRBJ1-1; no firm D call. The CDR3 sequence is 12 residues long. Germline values: CDR1 SNHLY, CDR2 FYNNEI. V lost 8 bases and J lost 4, with 11 bases in between. In DNA, the CDR3 is TGTGCCAGCCGGCGGGAGAGCACTGAAGCTTTCTTT. Protein: CASRRESTEAFF.

The chain links TRBV7-6 to TRBJ2-7; 9 positions match TRBD1. CDR3 length: 13 residues. V lost 4 bases to trimming and J lost 7 bases; unmatched junction nucleotides: 5. Germline V gene lookup returns CDR1 SGHVS and CDR2 FNYEAQ. CDR3 bases: TGTGCCAGCAGCTGGGACAGGGAAGGAGAGCAGTACTTC. This sequence encodes CASSWDREGEQYF.

The chain recombines TRBV6-1 with TRBJ2-1; the D is unclear. CDR1 is MNHNS, CDR2 SASEGT, per germline. The CDR3 has 15 residues. Deletions cut 7 bases from V and 6 bases from J, with 19 bases between. The CDR3 nucleotides read TGTGCCAGCACCCCCCCTAGAACCCTGGCCAATGAGCAGTTCTTC. Translated: CASTPPRTLANEQFF.

This chain links TRBV5-1 with TRBJ2-2; D ambiguous. V dropped 1 base and J dropped 3 bases, with 7 bases sitting between them. CDR1 is SGHRS, CDR2 YFSETQ, per germline. The CDR3 loop spans 14 amino acids. This chain's CDR3 is CASSLWVDTGELFF. Here the CDR3 DNA reads TGCGCCAGCAGCTTGTGGGTGGACACCGGGGAGCTGTTTTTT.

The J gene is TRBJ1-5, the V gene TRBV19; a weak D match, TRBD1 (6 bases). The V gene lost 6 bases and the J gene lost 4 bases, with 16 bases spanning the gap. The CDR3 covers 15 residues. CDR1 is LNHDA and CDR2 is SQIVND in the germline V gene (reference sequence). CDR3 DNA: TGTGCCAGTAGACCCTTTAGGACAGCTAATCAGCCCCAGCATTTT. It encodes CASRPFRTANQPQHF.

V usage is TRBV4-2 and J usage is TRBJ2-1, with 8 nucleotides matching TRBD1. Germline V gene data show CDR1 as LGHNA and CDR2 as YNFKEQ. This CDR3 is built from 13 residues. V dropped 5 bases and J dropped 9; count of bases not matched to a gene: 6. The chain's CDR3 is CASSAQGAVEQFF. The CDR3 nucleotides read TGTGCCAGCAGCGCTCAGGGGGCGGTTGAGCAGTTCTTC.

V and J are TRBV4-1 and TRBJ2-1; TRBD2 is a possible D gene (6 bases). CDR3 length: 15 amino acids. Between the trimmed V and J ends, which lost 3 bases and 5 bases, there was a span of 14 bases. Germline-derived CDR1 and CDR2 are MGHRA and YSYEKL. CDR3 residues: CASSQGLPTHNEQFF. For the CDR3, the DNA is TGCGCCAGCAGCCAGGGACTTCCTACTCACAATGAGCAGTTCTTC.

The V and J genes are TRBV5-6 and TRBJ2-5, with D maybe TRBD1 (5 bases). CDR3 length equals 13 residues. V was shortened by 5 bases and J by 3 bases, with 11 bases between the two germline ends. Germline loops: CDR1 SGHDT, CDR2 YYEEEE. The chain's CDR3 is CASRGRFKETQYF. The CDR3 DNA is TGTGCCAGCAGGGGGCGTTTTAAAGAGACCCAGTACTTC.

The genes are TRBV18 and TRBJ2-3; D is undetermined. Germline values: CDR1 KGHSH, CDR2 LQKENI. Trimming left V 3 bases short and J 0 bases short, with 7 bases between. This CDR3 is 14 amino acids long. The DNA of the CDR3 is TGTGCCAGCTCACCTTCCGGGAGCACAGATACGCAGTATTTT. It translates to CASSPSGSTDTQYF.

This clone was recorded many times. The genes are TRBV19 and TRBJ1-3; D remains ambiguous. The CDR3 totals 14 residues. CDR1 is LNHDA, CDR2 SQIVND, per germline (reference sequence). Trimming removed 6 bases from V and 2 bases from J, with 11 bases in between. The CDR3 DNA reads as TGTGCCAGTAGCCCGTGGAAGACTGGAAACACCATATATTTT. Its protein product is CASSPWKTGNTIYF.

This clone has more than one count but fewer than ten. CDR3 amino acids: CASRDKGLANEQFF. The CDR3 region has the DNA TGTGCCAGCAGGGATAAGGGACTAGCTAATGAGCAGTTCTTC. The chain has TRBV2 and TRBJ2-1; 9 nucleotides agree with TRBD2. V lost 6 bases and J lost 7; bases outside the gene matches: 7. Germline V lookup: CDR1 SNHLY, CDR2 FYNNEI. CDR3 length equals 14 residues.

This chain uses TRBV29-1 with TRBJ1-1, with a tentative D call TRBD1 (5 bases). Trimming removed 7 bases at V and 0 bases at J, with 9 bases between. The CDR3 spans 12 residues. The germline CDR1 and CDR2 sequences are SQVTM and ANQGSEA. Here the CDR3 DNA reads TGCAGCGCCGGACAACTGAACACTGAAGCTTTCTTT. Its translation is CSAGQLNTEAFF.

J is TRBJ2-2 and V is TRBV4-1; either TRBD1 or TRBD2 may supply D (6 bases each). Germline V gene lookup returns CDR1 MGHRA and CDR2 YSYEKL. The V gene lost 1 base and the J gene lost 6 bases, with 18 bases spanning the gap. The CDR3 runs to 17 residues. The CDR3 spells CASSQGGGLALSGELFF. CDR3 sequence (DNA): TGCGCCAGCAGCCAAGGAGGGGGGCTAGCTCTTTCCGGGGAGCTGTTTTTT.

This chain connects TRBV7-8 to TRBJ2-7; D remains unclear. The CDR3 totals 13 residues. The V gene lost 3 bases and the J gene lost 3 bases, with 9 bases spanning the gap. CDR1 and CDR2 from the germline V gene are SGHVS and FQNEAQ. CDR3 nucleotides: TGTGCCAGCAGCTTCGACTCAAACTACGAGCAGTACTTC. This encodes CASSFDSNYEQYF.

V gene TRBV10-3 combines with J gene TRBJ2-1; 9 bases line up with TRBD2. This CDR3 comprises 14 residues. V trimming: 6 bases; J trimming: 5 bases; junction bases outside the gene matches: 5. The germline V gene encodes CDR1 ENHRY and CDR2 SYGVKD. The CDR3 DNA reads as TGTGCCATCAGCAGGACTAGCGACAACAATGAGCAGTTCTTC. It codes for CAISRTSDNNEQFF.

Concerning this clone itself: At one boundary the junction diverges from the germline segment, which might be a read error. This chain links TRBV7-4 with TRBJ2-7; possible D gene TRBD1, 6 bases. CDR1 SGHVT and CDR2 SQSDAQ come from the germline V gene. The CDR3 has 15 residues. The CDR3 region is CTSMHKPGQRYEQYF. CDR3 coding DNA: TGTACCAGCATGCACAAACCGGGACAACGTTACGAGCAGTACTTC.

This clone was counted between two and nine times. The chain couples TRBV6-7 to TRBJ2-3, with a possible D match to TRBD1 (5 bases). TRBV6-7 is an open reading frame whose function is uncertain. Trimming stripped 5 bases from V and 1 base from J, with 19 bases between. This CDR3 has 17 amino acids. CDR3 region: CASSPRQRRPCTDTQYF. In DNA, the CDR3 is TGTGCCAGCAGTCCTCGACAGAGAAGACCATGCACAGATACGCAGTATTTT.

This clone was seen at least ten times. The rearrangement uses TRBV29-1 and TRBJ2-2; TRBD2 agrees at 7 bases. The CDR3 is 13 amino acids. With V trimmed by 5 bases and J by 5 bases, 5 bases remained unmatched. The germline gives CDR1 SQVTM, CDR2 ANQGSEA. CDR3 bases: TGCAGCGTTTACTGGCGGGGGACCGGGGAGCTGTTTTTT. Translated, it gives CSVYWRGTGELFF.

The V call is TRBV4-1, the J call TRBJ1-1; tentatively, D is TRBD1 (5 bases). The length of the CDR3 is 15 residues. Trimming left V 0 bases short and J 8 bases short, with 16 bases between. Germline assignment: CDR1 MGHRA and CDR2 YSYEKL. The CDR3 region has the DNA TGCGCCAGCAGCCAAGAAGGTATAGACAGTGGAGAAGCTTTCTTT. It codes for CASSQEGIDSGEAFF.

The chain combines TRBV5-4 with TRBJ2-1, with 10 positions matching TRBD2. Germline V gene lookup returns CDR1 SGHNT and CDR2 YYREEE (reference sequence). The junction had 4 bases not matched to a gene; V was cut back by 4 bases and J by 3 bases. This CDR3 has 15 residues. The CDR3 DNA sequence: TGTGCCAGCAGCCCAAGCGGGAGGGACTACAATGAGCAGTTCTTC. It yields the protein CASSPSGRDYNEQFF.

The chain links TRBV10-1 to TRBJ1-4; D gene unclear. V shed 2 bases and J shed 6 bases, with 16 bases lying between them. This CDR3 has 16 residues. CDR1 is WNHNN and CDR2 is SYGVQD in the germline V gene (reference sequence). The chain's CDR3 is CASSEEGPAAHEKLFF. CDR3 DNA: TGCGCCAGCAGTGAGGAGGGCCCAGCGGCCCATGAAAAACTGTTTTTT.

This clone showed up just once. This rearrangement joins TRBV6-1 to TRBJ2-7; a possible D gene is TRBD2 (5 bases). This CDR3 comprises 13 residues. V lost 10 bases, J lost 0 bases, and 13 bases lay in between. Germline V CDR1 and CDR2: MNHNS, SASEGT. Here the CDR3 reads CATRGTTSYEQYF. CDR3 nucleotides: TGTGCCACCCGGGGAACAACCTCCTACGAGCAGTACTTC.

The chain is built from TRBV2 and TRBJ2-1, with D perhaps matching TRBD2 (5 bases). Trimming left V 2 bases short and J 7 bases short, with 6 bases between. Germline values: CDR1 SNHLY, CDR2 FYNNEI. This CDR3 has 12 residues. CDR3 residues: CASSEQRNEQFF. In DNA, the CDR3 is TGTGCCAGCAGTGAACAGCGGAATGAGCAGTTCTTC. The entire variable domain, with the rest obtained from reference TRBV2 and TRBJ2-1, is as follows: EPEVTQTPSHQVTQMGQEVILRCVPISNHLYFYWYRQILGQKVEFLVSFYNNEISEKSEIFDDQFSVERPDGSNFTLKIRSTKLEDSAMYFCASSEQRNEQFFGPGTRLTVL.